This T cell receptor beta chain was sequenced in a study of blood T cell repertoires in COVID-19. Across the study: Donors in the United States, Italy and Spain gave samples during acute or convalescent COVID-19. Sources were T cells, B-cell-depleted T cells, or PBMCs; the material itself was cDNA or gDNA.

Source study methods: Reference gene primer amplification gave estimated nucleated cell counts. Sequencing was performed with immunoSEQ multiplex PCR; in TCRdb, only in-frame clones are kept and a portion is missing. The V and J calls and clone size come from that table; D and trimming were worked out from the DNA. Here the sample spans 100,000 to 150,000 clones, approximately 82% being singletons. V dropped 7 bases and J dropped 6 bases, with 16 bases sitting between them. This CDR3 spans 15 amino acids. Germline CDR1 MNHNY, CDR2 SVGAGI (reference sequence). Sequenced sample: peripheral blood. The sequence derives from a woman aged 45-65 years with acute or convalescent COVID-19. The gene calls are TRBV6-6 and TRBJ1-6; D uncertain. CDR3 loop: CASNQETGGNSPLHF. Here the CDR3 DNA reads TGTGCCAGCAATCAGGAGACGGGAGGTAATTCACCCCTCCACTTT.